The present T cell receptor (beta chain) was sequenced within a study of OX40 agonist ivuxolimab in advanced cancers. The method was immunoSEQ multiplex PCR; TCRdb's version includes in-frame clones alone and lacks a portion of them. The sample holds about 73,000 clones; roughly 85% are singletons and the top ten take around 0.6%. This clone has a single count. No antigen is known for it. Between the trimmed V and J ends, which lost 5 bases and 6 bases, there was a span of 17 bases. The CDR3 covers 15 residues. CDR1 and CDR2 (germline): SGHTA, FQGNSA. The study, taken as a whole, reports: Normalized T-cell clonal expansion was also low in a subset of nonresponders. Expanded clones were, on average, more numerous in CD8+ T cells than in CD4+.

The gene calls are TRBV7-2 and TRBJ1-5; D unclear. Source: CD4+ or CD8+ T cells sorted from blood, taken in a trial of the OX40 agonist ivuxolimab. The sequence came from an adult with an advanced solid tumor such as melanoma, head and neck, liver or kidney cancer. The chain's CDR3 is CASSVHGSPSQPQHF. The CDR3 nucleotides are TGTGCCAGCAGCGTCCACGGGAGCCCCAGTCAGCCCCAGCATTTT.